This T cell receptor beta chain is from a study of T-cell memory formation after mild COVID-19. As for the study in general: Clusters of TCRs were largely donor specific.

TCRdb reprocessed the 5' RACE reads via MiXCR and lists one record per CDR3 protein. The repertoire has approximately 290,000 distinct CDR3 sequences, about 15% of them found once; the top ten carry around 23%. Overall study findings and caveats: Shrinking CD4+ clones were chiefly CM and EM; CD8+ ones were chiefly EMRA.

This clonotype came up a few times. Its antigen is still unknown. The sequence was collected from a man between 18 and 35 years old who had mild COVID-19 (a few samples of this study predate the infection). Cell type and time point are not known. The sequenced material came from PBMCs or a T cell subset sorted from them (not recorded which).

The CDR3 region is CASSPDRVDTGELFF. The CDR3, as DNA: TGTGCCAGCAGCCCTGACAGGGTCGACACCGGGGAGCTGTTTTTT. This chain uses TRBV5-7 with TRBJ2-2, with 7 positions matching TRBD1. TRBV5-7 is annotated as an ORF whose role is uncertain. This CDR3 is 15 amino acids long. V dropped 4 bases and J dropped 3; count of bases not matched to a gene: 6.